Presented here are 10 T cell receptor beta chains from one specimen sequenced in a study of shared T cell receptors in the human thymus. Only in-frame clones appear in the TCRdb table, and some are missing; sequencing was by immunoSEQ multiplex PCR. The table lists some 760,000 clones, 75% to 90% of them singletons. These data are also associated with another study on human thymus T cells.

Input material: thymocytes. The receptors come from a girl under three years old with a congenital heart defect.

The table lists this clone with a few counts. For the CDR3, the DNA is TGTGCCACCAGCATCGAGACCCAGAGGGAGCAGTACTTC. Residues: CATSIETQREQYF. This chain joins TRBV15 and TRBJ2-5, with D possibly TRBD2 on 5 matching bases. The CDR3 covers 13 residues. Germline CDR1 LNHNV, CDR2 YYDKDF (reference sequence). Between the trimmed V and J ends, which lost 4 bases and 11 bases, there was a span of 17 bases.

V gene TRBV6-5 combines with J gene TRBJ2-2; D remains ambiguous. The CDR3 covers 12 residues. Trimming took 4 bases from V and 5 from J, leaving 5 bases between them. Germline CDR1 is MNHEY and CDR2 is SVGAGI. CDR3 in DNA: TGTGCCAGCAGTTCGGAGACCGGGGAGCTGTTTTTT. Its protein product is CASSSETGELFF.

This chain uses TRBV7-6 with TRBJ1-2, with TRBD1 identical over 10 bases. This CDR3 has 17 residues. The germline V gene has CDR1 SGHVS and CDR2 FNYEAQ. The V gene end was trimmed by 6 bases and the J gene end by 6 bases; junction bases not matched to a gene: 16. CDR3 protein: CASRAGTGAPRRDGYTF. The CDR3 DNA reads as TGTGCCAGCAGGGCCGGGACAGGGGCCCCTCGGCGAGATGGCTACACCTTC.

The V and J genes are TRBV7-2 and TRBJ1-5; a possible D gene is TRBD1 (6 bases). CDR3 length equals 16 residues. With 5 bases removed from V and 0 bases from J, the gap between germline ends came to 14 bases. CDR1 and CDR2 (germline): SGHTA, FQGNSA. In nucleotides, the CDR3 is TGTGCCAGCAGCCAGTACAGGGCGTATAGCAATCAGCCCCAGCATTTT. Its protein product is CASSQYRAYSNQPQHF.

The chain is built from TRBV5-8 and TRBJ2-3, with 8 bases lining up with TRBD2. Looked up from germline, CDR1 is SGHTS and CDR2 is YDEGEE. This CDR3 is 17 amino acids long. The ends lost 4 bases at V and 0 bases at J; junction bases unmatched: 10. CDR3 DNA: TGTGCCAGCAGCGTTAGCGGGGACCCCCAAAGCACAGATACGCAGTATTTT. It translates to CASSVSGDPQSTDTQYF.

The rearrangement uses TRBV10-1 and TRBJ1-6; the match to TRBD1 covers 8 bases. The CDR3 is 12 residues long. Germline V gives CDR1 WNHNN, CDR2 SYGVQD (reference sequence). V lost 7 bases, J lost 15 bases, and 8 bases stayed unmatched. DNA of the CDR3: TGCGCCAGCACGAGGACAGGGTGGGTCCTCCACTTT. It is translated as CASTRTGWVLHF.

The CDR3 here is CAINSNTGELFF. As DNA, the CDR3 is TGTGCCATAAACTCGAACACCGGGGAGCTGTTTTTT. The chain is built from TRBV19 and TRBJ2-2; D is unclear. Deletions cut 10 bases from V and 0 bases from J, with 6 bases between. Germline V CDR1 and CDR2: LNHDA, SQIVND (reference sequence). The CDR3 sequence is 12 residues long.

V gene TRBV5-1 combines with J gene TRBJ2-7; 7 nucleotides align to TRBD1. The CDR3 length is 12 residues. CDR1 and CDR2 (germline): SGHRS, YFSETQ. The junction had 0 bases not matched to a gene; V was cut back by 3 bases and J by 3 bases. The CDR3 sequence is CASSWDSYEQYF. CDR3 in DNA: TGCGCCAGCAGCTGGGACAGCTACGAGCAGTACTTC.

This chain links TRBV5-6 with TRBJ2-1; D is unresolved. Looked up from germline, CDR1 is SGHDT and CDR2 is YYEEEE. The CDR3 loop spans 15 amino acids. V was trimmed by 2 bases and J by 5 bases, leaving 14 bases between them. CDR3 sequence reads: CASSFRLLRHNEQFF. The CDR3, as DNA: TGTGCCAGCAGCTTTAGGCTGTTGCGGCACAATGAGCAGTTCTTC.

This rearrangement joins TRBV18 to TRBJ2-2, with 8 bases aligning to TRBD2. J gave up 4 bases and V 0 bases, and 10 bases lay outside the gene matches. Germline assignment: CDR1 KGHSH and CDR2 LQKENI. This CDR3 comprises 18 residues. CDR3 residues: CASSPPLPGGAATGELFF. The CDR3 DNA sequence: TGTGCCAGCTCACCACCTCTCCCGGGGGGGGCCGCCACCGGGGAGCTGTTTTTT.